One sample yielded the 29 T cell receptor beta chains listed below, sequenced in a study of cytomegalovirus exposure and HLA in healthy donors. PCR primers comprised 60 Vbeta and 13 Jbeta primers. The method was immunoSEQ multiplex PCR; TCRdb's version includes in-frame clones alone and lacks a portion of them. The data contain more than 150,000 clones, 76% of them singletons. The sequenced sample was PBMCs. These receptors were taken from a woman under 40 in good health and CMV-seropositive.

The chain couples TRBV28 to TRBJ1-1, with TRBD1 matching over 7 bases. Per the germline V gene, CDR1 is MDHEN and CDR2 is SYDVKM. This CDR3 spans 14 amino acids. V shed 7 bases and J 0 bases; nucleotides not matched to a gene: 5. In DNA, the CDR3 is TGTGCCAGCACTGGACAGGTGATGAACACTGAAGCTTTCTTT. It specifies CASTGQVMNTEAFF.

This clone showed up just a few times. The gene calls are TRBV6-4 and TRBJ2-7, with 8 bases identical to TRBD2. CDR3 length: 11 residues. Per the germline V gene, CDR1 is MRHNA and CDR2 is SNTAGT. V dropped 11 bases and J dropped 6; count of bases not matched to a gene: 6. CDR3 bases: TGTGCCTGCCGCGGGAGGAGCGAGCAGTACTTC. This codes for CACRGRSEQYF.

The rearrangement links TRBV9 to TRBJ1-6, with 12 positions matching TRBD1. Losses at the gene ends were 4 bases for V and 6 bases for J; bases not matched to a gene: 11. This CDR3 region has 18 residues. Germline V gene sequence: CDR1 SGDLS, CDR2 YYNGEE. The CDR3 reads CASSHRPGQGASNSPLHF. CDR3 in DNA: TGTGCCAGCAGCCATCGACCGGGACAGGGGGCAAGTAATTCACCCCTCCACTTT.

The chain links TRBV5-4 to TRBJ2-3; no clear D gene. This CDR3 spans 12 amino acids. Per germline, CDR1 SGHNT and CDR2 YYREEE (reference sequence). V gave up 4 bases and J gave up 0 bases, with 3 bases separating them. CDR3 residues: CASSLSTDTQYF. In DNA, the CDR3 is TGTGCCAGCAGCCTGAGCACAGATACGCAGTATTTT.

This sequence joins TRBV7-9 and TRBJ1-1; 9 bases are a match to TRBD1. This CDR3 has 15 amino acids. Trimming removed 5 bases from V and 5 bases from J; junction bases left unmatched: 9. Per germline, CDR1 SEHNR and CDR2 FQNEAQ (reference sequence). CDR3 DNA: TGTGCCAGCAGCGTAAACAGGGGGCTTTGGACTGAAGCTTTCTTT. Amino acids: CASSVNRGLWTEAFF.

The J gene is TRBJ2-5, the V gene TRBV4-3; 12 bases agree with TRBD2. Germline-derived CDR1 and CDR2 are LGHNA and YSLEER. V trimming: 1 base; J trimming: 11 bases; junction bases outside the gene matches: 8. This CDR3 has 15 residues. CDR3 region: CASSQASGGASEQYF. CDR3 nucleotides: TGCGCCAGCAGCCAAGCTAGCGGGGGGGCCTCGGAGCAGTACTTC.

CDR3 in amino acids: CSVVLYNEQFF. The CDR3 DNA follows: TGCAGCGTTGTTCTATACAATGAGCAGTTCTTC. The rearrangement joins TRBV29-1 to TRBJ2-1, with D hard to call. This CDR3 comprises 11 residues. The germline V gene has CDR1 SQVTM and CDR2 ANQGSEA. V was shortened by 4 bases and J by 4 bases, with 5 bases between the two germline ends.

The chain employs TRBV5-6 and TRBJ2-5; weak D call: TRBD2 (6 bases). CDR1 is SGHDT and CDR2 is YYEEEE in the germline V gene. The V end was cut by 6 bases, the J end by 5 bases, with 20 bases between. There are 15 residues in the CDR3. The CDR3 DNA is TGTGCCAGCATGCGATTGCCGGGGGATCTGGAGACCCAGTACTTC. Translated: CASMRLPGDLETQYF.

As for this clone: Since the CDR3 does not end with the conserved phenylalanine or tryptophan, this likely comes from a read error. The DNA is left out, because the CDR3 cannot be placed on it with certainty; the CDR3 is given as TCRdb lists it. V and J are TRBV27 and TRBJ2-7; TRBD2, the table's D call, lacks a check against the DNA. Germline-derived CDR1 and CDR2 are MNHEY and SMNVEV (reference sequence). Ends included, the CDR3 has 13 residues. The CDR3 here is CASSLSAGAPISY.

In this sample, this clone turned up a few times. The chain links TRBV5-4 to TRBJ2-5, with a possible D match to TRBD2 (6 bases). V was trimmed by 1 base and J by 5 bases, leaving 12 bases between them. This CDR3 has 14 residues. CDR1 and CDR2 from the germline V gene are SGHNT and YYREEE (reference sequence). The CDR3 nucleotides are TGTGCCAGCAGCTTGTATGCAGGAGGGGAGACCCAGTACTTC. Amino acid sequence: CASSLYAGGETQYF.

V gene TRBV21-1 combines with J gene TRBJ1-6; the table's D call TRBD1 went unverified against the DNA. TRBV21-1 is given as a pseudogene. The CDR3 has 17 residues. Written as DNA, the CDR3 is TGTGCCAGCAGCAAAGTAGGGGACAGGGTAGGGAATTCACCCCTCCACTTT. Translation gives CASSKVGDRVGNSPLHF.

A few counts support this clone. V usage is TRBV28 and J usage is TRBJ2-5; D might be TRBD1 (5 bases). CDR3 length: 14 residues. Per the germline V gene, CDR1 is MDHEN and CDR2 is SYDVKM. V was cut by 3 bases and J by 5 bases, with 13 bases left in between. CDR3 in amino acids: CASSFRREVETQYF. The CDR3 nucleotides read TGTGCCAGCAGTTTTCGCAGGGAAGTTGAGACCCAGTACTTC. The entire variable domain, with the rest obtained from reference TRBV28 and TRBJ2-5, is as follows: DVKVTQSSRYLVKRTGEKVFLECVQDMDHENMFWYRQDPGLGLRLIYFSYDVKMKEKGDIPEGYSVSREKKERFSLILESASTNQTSMYLCASSFRREVETQYFGPGTRLLVL.

This sequence joins TRBV6-6 and TRBJ2-7; D is uncertain. This CDR3 has 15 amino acids. The V end lost 6 bases, the J end lost 4 bases, and 19 bases lay between the germline ends. Germline V gene lookup returns CDR1 MNHNY and CDR2 SVGAGI (reference sequence). For the CDR3, the DNA is TGTGCCAGCAGCCACCCGGCCTCCCGGGTTTACGAGCAGTACTTC. It yields the protein CASSHPASRVYEQYF.

This chain connects TRBV7-2 to TRBJ2-5, with TRBD1 identical over 9 bases. Germline V gene data show CDR1 as SGHTA and CDR2 as FQGNSA. This CDR3 has 15 residues. V shed 4 bases and J 4 bases; nucleotides not matched to a gene: 7. The CDR3 protein is CASSSDRGPRETQYF. As DNA, the CDR3 is TGTGCCAGCAGCTCGGACAGGGGCCCCCGAGAGACCCAGTACTTC.

This clone was recorded a few times. The chain joins TRBV2 to TRBJ2-5; D unresolved. The J call is doubtful: the DNA matches TRBJ2-7 better. CDR3 length equals 15 residues. Germline lookup yields CDR1 SNHLY and CDR2 FYNNEI. CDR3 protein: CASSESILSSYEQYF. The CDR3 coding sequence is TGTGCCAGCAGTGAGTCTATTTTGAGCTCCTACGAGCAGTACTTC.

The V call is TRBV19, the J call TRBJ2-2; possible D gene TRBD2, 5 bases. V was cut by 6 bases and J by 6 bases, with 14 bases left in between. The CDR3 extends over 14 amino acids. The germline V gene has CDR1 LNHDA and CDR2 SQIVND (reference sequence). CDR3 in DNA: TGTGCCAGTAGGTTTGTCGGCGGGCCCGGGGAGCTGTTTTTT. This sequence encodes CASRFVGGPGELFF.

V is TRBV13 and J is TRBJ2-4, with 10 bases matching TRBD2. V gave up 5 bases and J gave up 6 bases; unmatched junction bases: 7. The germline V gene has CDR1 PRHDT and CDR2 FYEKMQ (reference sequence). This CDR3 has 15 residues. This chain's CDR3 is CASSRTSGEVNIQYF. The CDR3 DNA reads TGTGCCAGCAGCCGAACTAGCGGGGAGGTAAACATTCAGTACTTC.

As concerns this clone: The same CDR3 arises from other DNA sequences in this sample as well. The chain combines TRBV19 with TRBJ2-3; TRBD2 agrees at 11 bases. This CDR3 is built from 15 residues. Trimming cost V 2 bases and J 3 bases; bases outside gene matches: 1. Germline values: CDR1 LNHDA, CDR2 SQIVND (reference sequence). The CDR3 here is CASSITSGGTDTQYF. The CDR3 DNA sequence: TGTGCCAGTAGTATAACTAGCGGGGGAACAGATACGCAGTATTTT. Together with reference TRBV19 and TRBJ2-3, the CDR3 gives the full variable domain: DGGITQSPKYLFRKEGQNVTLSCEQNLNHDAMYWYRQDPGQGLRLIYYSQIVNDFQKGDIAEGYSVSREKKESFPLTVTSAQKNPTAFYLCASSITSGGTDTQYFGPGTRLTVL.

This clone is a singleton in its sample. The J gene is TRBJ2-2, the V gene TRBV11-2; 7 bases fit TRBD1. After removal of 3 bases from V and 2 bases from J, the junction contained 3 bases not matched to a gene. This CDR3 comprises 15 residues. The germline V gene has CDR1 SGHAT and CDR2 FQNNGV. The CDR3 bases are TGTGCCAGCAGCTTGAGACAGGGAAACACCGGGGAGCTGTTTTTT. Translation gives CASSLRQGNTGELFF.

This chain joins TRBV5-4 and TRBJ2-5; 9 bases fit TRBD1. The last part of the DNA fits TRBJ2-7 better; the J call may be wrong. Germline assignment: CDR1 SGHNT and CDR2 YYREEE (reference sequence). The CDR3 runs 17 residues. CDR3 DNA sequence: TGTGCCAGCAGTTTGCTGGTCGGGACAGGGATCTCCTACGAGCAGTACTTC. Its translation: CASSLLVGTGISYEQYF.

The chain has TRBV11-2 and TRBJ2-7; D unclear. Germline loops: CDR1 SGHAT, CDR2 FQNNGV. V lost 3 bases, J lost 5 bases, and 20 bases lay in between. The CDR3 has 16 residues. The CDR3 coding sequence is TGTGCCAGCAGCTTTCGCACCCCTGGGCCGGTCCACGAGCAGTACTTC. Amino acid sequence: CASSFRTPGPVHEQYF.

This clone was seen a single time. This chain connects TRBV28 to TRBJ2-6, with TRBD2 matching 12 bases. CDR1 and CDR2 from the germline V gene are MDHEN and SYDVKM. The CDR3 length is 17 residues. Germline trimming cut 6 bases from V and 0 bases from J; bases unmatched to any gene: 3. CDR3: CASRRTSGASGANVLTF. DNA of the CDR3: TGTGCCAGCAGAAGGACTAGCGGGGCCTCTGGGGCCAACGTCCTGACTTTC.

The chain combines TRBV7-2 with TRBJ1-5, with TRBD1 matching over 9 bases. The CDR3 covers 15 residues. Germline V gives CDR1 SGHTA, CDR2 FQGNSA. After removal of 1 base from V and 7 bases from J, the junction contained 5 bases not matched to a gene. The CDR3 region has the DNA TGTGCCAGCAGCTTAGAGGCGACAGGGGGGCAGCCCCAGCATTTT. Its protein is CASSLEATGGQPQHF.

This chain joins TRBV7-9 and TRBJ1-6; 9 nucleotides align to TRBD1. With 4 bases clipped from V and 7 bases from J, the junction kept 5 bases outside the gene matches. Germline CDR1 is SEHNR and CDR2 is FQNEAQ (reference sequence). This CDR3 spans 15 amino acids. The CDR3 nucleotides read TGTGCCAGCAGCTCAGAGACAGGGGGGAATTCACCCCTCCACTTT. Translation: CASSSETGGNSPLHF. The whole variable domain, filled in from reference TRBV7-9 and TRBJ1-6, reads DTGVSQNPRHKITKRGQNVTFRCDPISEHNRLYWYRQTLGQGPEFLTYFQNEAQLEKSRLLSDRFSAERPKGSFSTLEIQRTEQGDSAMYLCASSSETGGNSPLHFGNGTRLTVT.

This clone has just one count. The chain links TRBV28 to TRBJ2-1; the match to TRBD1 covers 7 bases. The CDR3 extends over 12 amino acids. The V gene's germline CDR1 is MDHEN and CDR2 SYDVKM. The V and J ends lost 9 bases and 5 bases, in that order; junction bases with no gene match: 4. The CDR3 nucleotides read TGTGCCAGTACAGGGGAAAACAATGAGCAGTTCTTC. It yields the protein CASTGENNEQFF.

The CDR3 DNA sequence: TGTGCCAGCTCACCACCGACAGGAACTAATTCACCCCTCCACTTT. Translation gives CASSPPTGTNSPLHF. The chain carries TRBV18 and TRBJ1-6; D may be TRBD1 (6 bases). Germline assignment: CDR1 KGHSH and CDR2 LQKENI. The CDR3 runs 15 residues. V was pared by 0 bases and J by 6 bases, with 9 bases between.

The rearrangement links TRBV19 to TRBJ1-5; 9 bases align to TRBD1. Germline V gene lookup returns CDR1 LNHDA and CDR2 SQIVND (reference sequence). The J segment lost 5 bases and the V segment lost 7 bases, leaving 9 bases of the junction unmatched. The CDR3 is 15 amino acids. The DNA of the CDR3 is TGTGCCAGTATCCCAGGGGGGACAGGGTATCAGCCCCAGCATTTT. Protein: CASIPGGTGYQPQHF.

V gene TRBV27 combines with J gene TRBJ2-3; TRBD2 agrees at 10 bases. Germline CDR1 reads MNHEY; CDR2 reads SMNVEV (reference sequence). This CDR3 contains 17 residues. V lost 0 bases, J lost 5 bases, and 8 bases stayed unmatched. The DNA for the CDR3 is TGTGCCAGCAGTTTATCGAGAGCGGGGGGGCGAAAAGATACGCAGTATTTT. Translating it yields CASSLSRAGGRKDTQYF.

The chain links TRBV19 to TRBJ2-3; maybe TRBD2 (5 bases). The CDR3 is made up of 15 amino acids. With 6 bases removed from V and 0 bases from J, the gap between germline ends came to 13 bases. The germline V gene has CDR1 LNHDA and CDR2 SQIVND (reference sequence). The CDR3 sequence: CASSGRTESTDTQYF. DNA for the CDR3: TGTGCCAGTAGCGGCAGGACTGAAAGCACAGATACGCAGTATTTT. The full variable domain, rest sourced from reference TRBV19 and TRBJ2-3, is DGGITQSPKYLFRKEGQNVTLSCEQNLNHDAMYWYRQDPGQGLRLIYYSQIVNDFQKGDIAEGYSVSREKKESFPLTVTSAQKNPTAFYLCASSGRTESTDTQYFGPGTRLTVL.